Presented here are 31 T cell receptor beta chains from one specimen sequenced in a study of CD8+CD57+ T cells in acquired aplastic anemia. Researchers used genomic DNA as the template to profile TCR beta VDJ and CDR3. TCRdb itself ran the reads through MiXCR, one entry per CDR3 protein. Found here are a few hundred thousand distinct CDR3 sequences, roughly 45% of them singletons; the top ten hold around 20%. Patients chosen for sequencing had shown CD8+CD57+ cell expansion by flow cytometry. Sequenced material: sorted CD4+, CD8+, or CD8+CD57+ T cells (not recorded which) from PBMCs. Receptors originate from a human donor with aplastic anemia.

This clonotype occurred many times. The chain is built from TRBV9 and TRBJ2-7; no firm D call. The CDR3 consists of 12 residues. V was clipped by 0 bases and J by 7 bases, with 8 bases between them. Germline V gene lookup returns CDR1 SGDLS and CDR2 YYNGEE. The CDR3 coding sequence is TGTGCCAGCAGCGTAGGGCACGAGGAGCAGTACTTC. As protein: CASSVGHEEQYF.

This clonotype was seen more than once but under ten times. The chain employs TRBV7-8 and TRBJ1-2, with TRBD1 matching 9 bases. V gave up 5 bases and J gave up 2 bases; unmatched junction bases: 9. Per the germline V gene, CDR1 is SGHVS and CDR2 is FQNEAQ. This CDR3 spans 16 amino acids. CDR3 amino acids: CASSPNRGQGNYGYTF. CDR3 nucleotide sequence: TGTGCCAGCAGCCCGAACCGGGGACAGGGAAACTATGGCTACACCTTC.

On this clonotype: One end of the junction does not line up with germline, which may come from a read error. This chain uses TRBV19 with TRBJ2-1; TRBD1 might be the D (6 bases). There are 13 residues in the CDR3. Germline CDR1 LNHDA, CDR2 SQIVND (reference sequence). CDR3 DNA: TGTGCCAGTAGTATCGGACAGAACAATGGGCAGTTCTTC. Translating gives CASSIGQNNGQFF.

This clonotype was detected a few times. Possible read error: a much larger clone is one base away. The J gene is TRBJ2-7, the V gene TRBV7-9; D is unresolved. Germline V lookup: CDR1 SEHNR, CDR2 FQNEAQ (reference sequence). The CDR3 sequence is 13 residues long. V was cut by 4 bases and J by 4 bases, with 11 bases left in between. CDR3 protein: CASSSDYRYEQYF. In DNA, the CDR3 is TGTGCCAGCAGCTCAGATTACCGGTACGAGCAGTACTTC.

In regard to this clonotype: The CDR3 ends on some other residue instead of the conserved phenylalanine or tryptophan, so this is likely a read error. Because the CDR3's place on the DNA is in doubt, the DNA is left out and the CDR3 is given as listed by TCRdb. V is TRBV7-2 and J is TRBJ1-3; the table's D call of TRBD1 was not tested on the DNA. The CDR3 region is 10 residues in length, termini included. Germline V gene lookup returns CDR1 SGHTA and CDR2 FQGNSA. The CDR3 spells CASSLGSGNT.

This clonotype was detected many times. J is TRBJ2-7 and V is TRBV5-1; the D gene is possibly TRBD1 (5 bases). Trimming took off 0 bases at V and 4 bases at J, with 14 bases between the two ends. CDR1 and CDR2 (germline): SGHRS, YFSETQ. CDR3 length equals 15 residues. In DNA, the CDR3 is TGCGCCAGCAGCTTGGACCAGGGTCCATCATACGAGCAGTACTTC. Amino acids: CASSLDQGPSYEQYF.

The V gene is TRBV2, the J gene TRBJ2-1; no definite D call. Trimming stripped 6 bases from V and 15 bases from J, with 15 bases between. The CDR3 contains 11 residues. Germline values: CDR1 SNHLY, CDR2 FYNNEI. As DNA, the CDR3 is TGTGCCAGCAGCCGAGCCTATCCGGGGTTCTTC. Residues: CASSRAYPGFF.

CDR3 sequence reads: CAISEEQPVYYGYTF. The CDR3 DNA reads as TGTGCCATCAGTGAAGAACAGCCCGTTTACTATGGCTACACCTTC. The gene calls are TRBV10-3 and TRBJ1-2; D uncertain. CDR1 and CDR2 from the germline V gene are ENHRY and SYGVKD. The CDR3 spans 15 residues. Between the trimmed V and J ends, which lost 3 bases and 3 bases, there was a span of 14 bases.

The genes are TRBV2 and TRBJ2-7, with 8 bases that match TRBD1. The CDR3 sequence is 13 residues long. V lost 6 bases, J lost 6 bases, and 7 bases stayed unmatched. CDR1 is SNHLY and CDR2 is FYNNEI in the germline V gene. DNA for the CDR3: TGTGCCAGCAGGCTGACAGGGGTGAGCGAGCAGTACTTC. Translation gives CASRLTGVSEQYF.

The table lists this clonotype with many counts. The V call is TRBV12-3 or TRBV12-4, the J call TRBJ1-1; no reliable D call. V was clipped by 6 bases and J by 1 base, with 21 bases between them. This CDR3 spans 17 amino acids. The CDR3 here is CASRDSLIRVGNTEAFF. CDR3 coding DNA: TGTGCCAGCAGAGATTCCCTGATCCGGGTAGGGAACACTGAAGCTTTCTTT.

This chain joins TRBV6-1 and TRBJ1-2, with D possibly being TRBD1 (6 bases). The ends were cut back, 4 bases at V and 2 bases at J, with 11 bases in the middle. In germline, CDR1 is MNHNS, CDR2 SASEGT. CDR3 length: 14 amino acids. This chain's CDR3 is CASSAEGGNYGYTF. CDR3 DNA: TGTGCCAGCAGTGCGGAAGGGGGGAACTATGGCTACACCTTC.

This clonotype was seen just once. The V gene is TRBV3-1, the J gene TRBJ2-6; D remains ambiguous. The germline gives CDR1 LGHDT, CDR2 YNNKEL (reference sequence). Trimming removed 0 bases from V and 1 base from J, with 7 bases in between. The length of the CDR3 is 16 residues. This CDR3 reads CASSQDRTSGANVLTF. Here the CDR3 DNA reads TGTGCCAGCAGCCAAGATCGTACATCTGGGGCCAACGTCCTGACTTTC.

The V and J genes are TRBV21-1 and TRBJ2-3; TRBD1 is the table's D call, not checked against the DNA. TRBV21-1 is classified as a pseudogene. The CDR3 has 16 residues. The CDR3 loop is CASSKGNGGATDTQYF. The DNA of the CDR3 is TGTGCCAGCAGCAAGGGGAACGGGGGAGCGACAGATACGCAGTATTTT.

Turning to this clonotype: Just one base apart from a much larger clone, this may be a read error. The CDR3 nucleotides read TGCGCCAGCAGTGGGGGGGAGAATGAGCAGTTCTTC. Translated, it gives CASSGGENEQFF. The rearrangement uses TRBV10-1 and TRBJ2-1, with D possibly matching TRBD2 (6 bases). The V and J ends lost 4 bases and 7 bases respectively, with 8 bases between them. The germline V gene encodes CDR1 WNHNN and CDR2 SYGVQD (reference sequence). The CDR3 contains 12 residues.

This chain uses TRBV20-1 with TRBJ1-2; TRBD1 aligns across 7 bases. Looked up from germline, CDR1 is DFQATT and CDR2 is SNEGSKA (reference sequence). With 6 bases clipped from V and 6 bases from J, the junction kept 4 bases outside the gene matches. The CDR3 is made up of 11 amino acids. CDR3 nucleotide sequence: TGCAGTGCCACGGACAGGAATGGCTACACCTTC. The encoded protein is CSATDRNGYTF.

Comments on this clonotype: The junction shows a germline mismatch at one end, possibly a read error. This chain joins TRBV5-1 and TRBJ2-7; TRBD1 might be the D (6 bases). Germline V CDR1 and CDR2: SGHRS, YFSETQ. The CDR3 is made up of 14 amino acids. The CDR3 DNA is TGTGCCAGCAGCAGGGGTAACTATGGCTACGAGCAGTACTTC. Protein product: CASSRGNYGYEQYF.

This clonotype was counted a single time. The CDR3 here is CASSEMGFGVTEAFF. CDR3 nucleotides: TGTGCCAGCAGTGAAATGGGGTTTGGGGTCACTGAAGCTTTCTTT. This sequence joins TRBV2 and TRBJ1-1; no definite D call. V was trimmed by 2 bases and J by 4 bases, leaving 14 bases between them. This CDR3 spans 15 amino acids. CDR1 is SNHLY and CDR2 is FYNNEI in the germline V gene.

Points on this clonotype: It may be a read error: a sequence one base away is much more abundant. V usage is TRBV5-1 and J usage is TRBJ1-1; D gene uncertain. CDR1 and CDR2 from the germline V gene are SGHRS and YFSETQ. The CDR3 runs 14 residues. The CDR3 protein is CTSSSLRPNTEAFF. Here the CDR3 DNA reads TGCACCAGCAGCTCGCTCCGGCCGAACACTGAAGCTTTCTTT.

At least ten counts were recorded for this clonotype. This sequence joins TRBV24-1 and TRBJ1-2; 8 bases match TRBD1. The germline CDR1 and CDR2 sequences are KGHDR and SFDVKD. The CDR3 is 14 amino acids. With 4 bases clipped from V and 3 bases from J, the junction kept 3 bases outside the gene matches. The CDR3 DNA sequence: TGTGCCACCAGTGACCCGACAGGGGACTATGGCTACACCTTC. Its protein is CATSDPTGDYGYTF.

The rearrangement joins TRBV10-1 to TRBJ1-2; D not certain. Trimming shortened V by 11 bases and J by 7 bases, and 14 bases separated the two germline ends. CDR3 length equals 11 residues. Germline V gene lookup returns CDR1 WNHNN and CDR2 SYGVQD (reference sequence). CDR3 in DNA: TGCGCCGGTCGCCGGGGTTTTGGCTACACCTTC. Translation gives CAGRRGFGYTF.

This chain connects TRBV12-3 or TRBV12-4 to TRBJ2-7; TRBD1 matches 9 bases. With 6 bases clipped from V and 5 bases from J, the junction kept 11 bases outside the gene matches. The CDR3 contains 15 residues. CDR3 nucleotide sequence: TGTGCCAGCAGCCGGAAACCGGGACAGGGTAACGAGCAGTACTTC. Translated: CASSRKPGQGNEQYF.

This clonotype has just a few counts. The chain couples TRBV25-1 to TRBJ2-3, with D possibly matching TRBD1 (5 bases). Trimming left V 4 bases short and J 2 bases short, with 10 bases between. This CDR3 spans 14 amino acids. Per germline, CDR1 MGHDK and CDR2 SYGVNS. CDR3 nucleotides: TGTGCCAGCAGTGCCGGACACAACACAGATACGCAGTATTTT. This encodes CASSAGHNTDTQYF.

Concerning this clonotype: The junction departs from germline at one end; a sequencing error may be responsible. This chain uses TRBV7-3 with TRBJ2-1, with 9 positions matching TRBD2. This CDR3 has 18 residues. Germline CDR1 and CDR2: SGHTA and FQGTGA. The CDR3, as DNA: TGTGCCAGCAGCACGAGACTAGCGGTGGGCCCCTCCTACGATGAGCAGTTCTTC. Its translation is CASSTRLAVGPSYDEQFF.

The table lists this clonotype with many counts. This chain joins TRBV2 and TRBJ2-3, with 13 bases lining up with TRBD2. Germline V lookup: CDR1 SNHLY, CDR2 FYNNEI. This CDR3 region has 16 residues. Germline trimming cut 1 base from V and 7 bases from J; bases unmatched to any gene: 5. The CDR3 here is CASSEGGLAGSYTQYF. CDR3 in DNA: TGTGCCAGCAGTGAAGGGGGACTAGCGGGATCCTATACGCAGTATTTT.

This clonotype appeared many times. The chain couples TRBV20-1 to TRBJ1-1, with D possibly matching TRBD1 (6 bases). V was trimmed by 7 bases and J by 7 bases, leaving 19 bases between them. The length of the CDR3 is 13 residues. Germline V gene sequence: CDR1 DFQATT, CDR2 SNEGSKA (reference sequence). DNA of the CDR3: TGCAGTGGGGGGGCGCGGGCCCAAGGTGAAGCTTTCTTT. Translated: CSGGARAQGEAFF.

The chain uses TRBV7-2 and TRBJ1-1; 7 bases match TRBD1. Germline V lookup: CDR1 SGHTA, CDR2 FQGNSA. J was trimmed by 8 bases and V by 1 base; bases with no gene match: 10. The CDR3 spans 15 residues. This CDR3 reads CASSLDSGGASEAFF. The CDR3 DNA sequence: TGTGCCAGCAGCTTAGACTCAGGGGGGGCATCCGAAGCTTTCTTT.

At least ten counts were recorded for this clonotype. This chain uses TRBV6-6 with TRBJ1-2; D not certain. V dropped 5 bases and J dropped 0 bases, with 10 bases sitting between them. The germline V gene encodes CDR1 MNHNY and CDR2 SVGAGI (reference sequence). This CDR3 contains 14 residues. DNA for the CDR3: TGTGCCAGCAGTCGTGACGGCGCTAACTATGGCTACACCTTC. Protein sequence: CASSRDGANYGYTF.

The gene calls are TRBV24-1 and TRBJ2-3; 8 nucleotides line up with TRBD2. Germline assignment: CDR1 KGHDR and CDR2 SFDVKD. CDR3 length: 14 amino acids. V trimming: 11 bases; J trimming: 6 bases; junction bases outside the gene matches: 12. The CDR3 region has the DNA TGTGCCAGCGGTACTCTCGGGGGGGCGGATACGCAGTATTTT. Translating it yields CASGTLGGADTQYF.

A remark on this clonotype: The junction departs from germline at one end; a sequencing error may be responsible. The chain joins TRBV19 to TRBJ1-6, with TRBD1 identical over 8 bases. Germline loops: CDR1 LNHDA, CDR2 SQIVND (reference sequence). This CDR3 is 14 amino acids long. CDR3 DNA: TGTGCCAATAGTATCAGGGGGCGGAATTCACCCCTCCACTTT. This gives the protein CANSIRGRNSPLHF. The variable domain in full, with the rest retrieved from reference TRBV19 and TRBJ1-6, is DGGITQSPKYLFRKEGQNVTLSCEQNLNHDAMYWYRQDPGQGLRLIYYSQIVNDFQKGDIAEGYSVSREKKESFPLTVTSAQKNPTAFYLCANSIRGRNSPLHFGNGTRLTVT.

This clonotype has a handful of counts. The V gene is TRBV9, the J gene TRBJ1-2; 7 bases line up with TRBD1. The CDR3 consists of 15 residues. Germline V gene sequence: CDR1 SGDLS, CDR2 YYNGEE. V lost 1 base, J lost 4 bases, and 7 bases stayed unmatched. For the CDR3, the DNA is TGTGCCAGCAGCGTAAACAGGGGATGGGGCTATGGCTACACCTTC. Translation: CASSVNRGWGYGYTF. The complete variable domain, with remaining parts taken from reference TRBV9 and TRBJ1-2, reads DSGVTQTPKHLITATGQRVTLRCSPRSGDLSVYWYQQSLDQGLQFLIQYYNGEERAKGNILERFSAQQFPDLHSELNLSSLELGDSALYFCASSVNRGWGYGYTFGSGTRLTVV.

This clonotype was counted ten times or more. This sequence joins TRBV29-1 and TRBJ1-1, with 8 bases that match TRBD1. The CDR3 spans 13 residues. Germline CDR1 and CDR2: SQVTM and ANQGSEA. The CDR3 DNA sequence: TGCACCTTTACAGGGGGTGCGAGCACTGAAGCTTTCTTT. Its protein is CTFTGGASTEAFF. Full variable domain (outside the CDR3, taken from reference TRBV29-1 and TRBJ1-1): SAVISQKPSRDICQRGTSLTIQCQVDSQVTMMFWYRQQPGQSLTLIATANQGSEATYESGFVIDKFPISRPNLTFSTLTVSNMSPEDSSIYLCTFTGGASTEAFFGQGTRLTVV.